The next 16 T cell receptor beta chains were all read from a single sample in a study of blood T cell repertoires in COVID-19. Measured with immunoSEQ multiplex PCR; TCRdb has only the in-frame clones, and not every one. The profile covers 150,000 to 200,000 clones, with about nine tenths appearing a single time and around 17% taken by the ten largest. Sample: peripheral blood. The source is a man in his fifties or sixties with active or convalescent COVID-19.

The V call is TRBV6-5, the J call TRBJ1-1; tentative D call: TRBD1 (5 bases). In germline, CDR1 is MNHEY, CDR2 SVGAGI. V was shortened by 7 bases and J by 3 bases, with 6 bases between the two germline ends. The CDR3 covers 11 residues. The CDR3 region is CASTRDTEAFF. The CDR3 DNA reads TGTGCCAGCACCAGGGACACTGAAGCTTTCTTT.

The chain has TRBV28 and TRBJ1-5; maybe TRBD1 (6 bases). The V end was cut by 5 bases, the J end by 0 bases, with 11 bases between. CDR1 is MDHEN, CDR2 SYDVKM, per germline. The CDR3 covers 15 residues. The CDR3: CASSRDTSSNQPQHF. CDR3 bases: TGTGCCAGCAGTAGGGACACCTCTAGCAATCAGCCCCAGCATTTT. The full variable domain, rest sourced from reference TRBV28 and TRBJ1-5, is DVKVTQSSRYLVKRTGEKVFLECVQDMDHENMFWYRQDPGLGLRLIYFSYDVKMKEKGDIPEGYSVSREKKERFSLILESASTNQTSMYLCASSRDTSSNQPQHFGDGTRLSIL.

V gene TRBV27 combines with J gene TRBJ2-1, with TRBD2 identical over 10 bases. Germline CDR1 MNHEY, CDR2 SMNVEV (reference sequence). The CDR3 length is 16 residues. The V segment lost 2 bases and the J segment 9 bases; nucleotides outside the gene matches: 10. DNA for the CDR3: TGTGCCAGCAGTTTAGTAAGCGGGAGGGCCTCTGGTGAGCAGTTCTTC. It is translated as CASSLVSGRASGEQFF.

The chain has TRBV10-3 and TRBJ2-3; D is perhaps TRBD2 (6 bases). CDR3 length equals 14 residues. The germline V gene encodes CDR1 ENHRY and CDR2 SYGVKD. V dropped 5 bases and J dropped 2 bases, with 11 bases sitting between them. The CDR3 sequence: CAISRLVSTDTQYF. The CDR3 bases are TGTGCCATCAGTAGACTAGTGTCCACAGATACGCAGTATTTT.

The chain carries TRBV10-3 and TRBJ1-4; the D is unclear. Germline CDR1 ENHRY, CDR2 SYGVKD. Deletions cut 3 bases from V and 7 bases from J, with 9 bases between. The length of the CDR3 is 13 residues. The CDR3 DNA is TGTGCCATCAGTGAAGTGGCTCTTGAAAAACTGTTTTTT. It codes for CAISEVALEKLFF.

The V and J genes are TRBV5-4 and TRBJ1-1; 7 nucleotides match TRBD1. J lost 1 base, V lost 5 bases, and 5 bases had no gene match. The germline V gene has CDR1 SGHNT and CDR2 YYREEE (reference sequence). CDR3 length: 14 amino acids. The CDR3 coding sequence is TGTGCCAGCAGATATGGGACAGAGAACACTGAAGCTTTCTTT. The encoded protein is CASRYGTENTEAFF.

This clone was seen just once. The chain is built from TRBV27 and TRBJ2-2, with D perhaps TRBD1 (6 bases). This CDR3 is 16 amino acids long. Germline values: CDR1 MNHEY, CDR2 SMNVEV (reference sequence). V was pared by 3 bases and J by 4 bases, with 15 bases between. CDR3 region: CASSFARGIGTGELFF. In DNA, the CDR3 is TGTGCCAGCAGTTTCGCCAGGGGTATCGGCACCGGGGAGCTGTTTTTT.

CDR3 protein: CSVPPGTSGDFQETQYF. The CDR3 DNA sequence: TGCAGCGTTCCCCCCGGGACTAGCGGGGACTTCCAAGAGACCCAGTACTTC. The V and J genes are TRBV29-1 and TRBJ2-5; 13 bases agree with TRBD2. Germline V lookup: CDR1 SQVTM, CDR2 ANQGSEA. The J segment lost 1 base and the V segment lost 5 bases, leaving 10 bases of the junction unmatched. The length of the CDR3 is 17 residues.

This clone was counted a single time. The rearrangement links TRBV7-9 to TRBJ1-4; 7 nucleotides align to TRBD1. Germline V gene data show CDR1 as SEHNR and CDR2 as FQNEAQ (reference sequence). The V gene end was trimmed by 2 bases and the J gene end by 8 bases; junction bases not matched to a gene: 11. This CDR3 comprises 16 residues. The CDR3 spells CASSLTLQGRGEKLFF. In DNA, the CDR3 is TGTGCCAGCAGCTTAACCCTACAGGGGCGCGGGGAAAAACTGTTTTTT.

This rearrangement joins TRBV7-2 to TRBJ1-5; possible D gene TRBD1, 5 bases. With 5 bases removed from V and 3 bases from J, the gap between germline ends came to 11 bases. Per germline, CDR1 SGHTA and CDR2 FQGNSA. This CDR3 has 14 amino acids. The CDR3 protein is CASSLKTANQPQHF. DNA for the CDR3: TGTGCCAGCAGCCTTAAGACAGCCAATCAGCCCCAGCATTTT.

The genes are TRBV5-1 and TRBJ2-2; TRBD1 matches 8 bases. This CDR3 has 15 residues. The V gene's germline CDR1 is SGHRS and CDR2 YFSETQ. The ends lost 2 bases at V and 2 bases at J; junction bases unmatched: 2. DNA for the CDR3: TGCGCCAGCAGCTTCGGACAGGGTAACACCGGGGAGCTGTTTTTT. It specifies CASSFGQGNTGELFF.

The chain joins TRBV7-6 to TRBJ1-3, with D possibly matching TRBD1 (5 bases). Germline V lookup: CDR1 SGHVS, CDR2 FNYEAQ. CDR3 length: 15 residues. V lost 1 base and J lost 4, with 11 bases in between. The CDR3 coding sequence is TGTGCCAGCAGCTTAGGCCAGGGTCCGGGAAACACCATATATTTT. Translating it yields CASSLGQGPGNTIYF.

The rearrangement links TRBV7-2 to TRBJ1-5; tentative D call: TRBD1 (6 bases). The V and J ends lost 1 base and 10 bases respectively, with 20 bases between them. Germline V gene data show CDR1 as SGHTA and CDR2 as FQGNSA. The CDR3 totals 16 residues. The CDR3 is CASSLGYRAQVLPQHF. The CDR3 region has the DNA TGTGCCAGCAGCTTAGGATACAGGGCCCAGGTGCTACCCCAGCATTTT.

The rearrangement uses TRBV6-1 and TRBJ2-2; 9 bases map to TRBD2. CDR1 is MNHNS, CDR2 SASEGT, per germline. J lost 6 bases, V lost 0 bases, and 5 bases had no gene match. This CDR3 spans 16 amino acids. CDR3 in DNA: TGTGCCAGCAGTGAAGCGCTGGCGGGAGGGGCCGGGGAGCTGTTTTTT. This encodes CASSEALAGGAGELFF.

The rearrangement joins TRBV18 to TRBJ2-1; 8 bases fit TRBD1. Germline V gene lookup returns CDR1 KGHSH and CDR2 LQKENI. This CDR3 is built from 19 residues. The trim removed 3 bases at V and 8 bases at J, leaving 21 bases unmatched. The CDR3 spells CASSPTEMGRGRHSDEQFF. The CDR3 coding sequence is TGTGCCAGCTCACCGACCGAAATGGGCAGGGGGCGTCATAGCGATGAGCAGTTCTTC.

The rearrangement uses TRBV6-1 and TRBJ2-6, with D perhaps TRBD2 (5 bases). V gave up 3 bases and J gave up 0 bases, with 6 bases separating them. Per germline, CDR1 MNHNS and CDR2 SASEGT. The CDR3 consists of 15 residues. The CDR3 sequence is CASSDGDSGANVLTF. The CDR3 region has the DNA TGTGCCAGCAGTGACGGGGACTCTGGGGCCAACGTCCTGACTTTC.